The 18 T cell receptor beta chains listed next were all sequenced from one sample in a study of T cell repertoires in cytomegalovirus infection. TCRdb redid the calling of the reads with MiXCR, one entry per CDR3 protein. The sample has 55,000 to 70,000 distinct CDR3 sequences, approximately 22% seen once. These receptors have no known antigen. Sequenced: PBMCs, sequenced either directly or after in vitro stimulation (not recorded which). The receptors originated from a human donor in good health (CMV status not recorded). Some clones in this sample may be carry-over from other donors' samples.

The chain employs TRBV7-8 and TRBJ1-1; D unresolved. The germline gives CDR1 SGHVS, CDR2 FQNEAQ. The CDR3 contains 11 residues. With 4 bases removed from V and 11 bases from J, the gap between germline ends came to 11 bases. CDR3 nucleotide sequence: TGTGCCAGCAGCTCAGACCTGGATGCTTTCTTT. This encodes CASSSDLDAFF.

The chain recombines TRBV12-3 or TRBV12-4 with TRBJ2-5, with 9 positions matching TRBD2. The CDR3 is made up of 16 amino acids. With 7 bases clipped from V and 2 bases from J, the junction kept 11 bases outside the gene matches. CDR3 DNA sequence: TGTGCCAGCAACTTCGGGGCTAGCGGGGAACAAGAGACCCAGTACTTC. As protein: CASNFGASGEQETQYF.

This clonotype was detected a few times. The chain couples TRBV12-3 or TRBV12-4 to TRBJ2-2; D uncertain. The CDR3 length is 13 residues. The ends were cut back, 10 bases at V and 1 base at J, with 10 bases in the middle. The CDR3 sequence is CANTGLNTGELFF. The CDR3, as DNA: TGTGCCAATACCGGATTGAACACCGGGGAGCTGTTTTTT.

The sample holds a few counts of this clonotype. The chain has TRBV4-2 and TRBJ1-4, with no clear D. CDR3 length equals 16 residues. Trimming took 4 bases from V and 5 from J, leaving 17 bases between them. Germline CDR1 reads LGHNA; CDR2 reads YNFKEQ. The DNA of the CDR3 is TGTGCCAGCAGCCTAGAATGGAAGGTTCCCAATGAAAAACTGTTTTTT. The encoded protein is CASSLEWKVPNEKLFF.

The rearrangement uses TRBV11-2 and TRBJ2-4; 7 bases fit TRBD2. CDR3 size: 17 residues. V was clipped by 3 bases and J by 0 bases; unmatched bases: 8. Germline V gene data show CDR1 as SGHAT and CDR2 as FQNNGV. The CDR3 DNA follows: TGTGCCAGCAGCTTTTGGGGACGGGGGGTAGCCAAAAACATTCAGTACTTC. Amino acid sequence: CASSFWGRGVAKNIQYF.

V and J are TRBV13 and TRBJ1-1; TRBD1 agrees at 8 bases. CDR3 length equals 17 residues. The junction had 11 bases not matched to a gene; V was cut back by 5 bases and J by 0 bases. The V gene's germline CDR1 is PRHDT and CDR2 FYEKMQ (reference sequence). CDR3 sequence (DNA): TGTGCCAGCAGCGACCAGGGGGCGGCCCTCATGAACACTGAAGCTTTCTTT. Residues: CASSDQGAALMNTEAFF.

This clonotype was seen once. CDR3 amino acids: CAWNPGAGPEAFF. CDR3 nucleotides: TGTGCCTGGAATCCGGGCGCGGGGCCCGAAGCTTTCTTT. The V gene is TRBV30, the J gene TRBJ1-1, with D possibly matching TRBD1 (5 bases). CDR1 is GTSNPN and CDR2 is SVGIG in the germline V gene (reference sequence). The length of the CDR3 is 13 residues. Trimming took off 4 bases at V and 8 bases at J, with 17 bases between the two ends.

The J gene is TRBJ2-1, the V gene TRBV18, with 10 bases aligning to TRBD2. Germline V gene sequence: CDR1 KGHSH, CDR2 LQKENI. This CDR3 is 19 amino acids long. The J segment lost 5 bases and the V segment lost 1 base, leaving 14 bases of the junction unmatched. The CDR3 is CASSPLTGPGLARHNEQFF. The CDR3 DNA reads as TGTGCCAGCTCACCACTTACAGGGCCGGGACTAGCGAGACACAATGAGCAGTTCTTC.

This clonotype was recorded a few times. CDR3 amino acids: CASSQGQGPYNEQFF. The CDR3 DNA sequence: TGTGCCAGCAGCCAGGGACAGGGCCCTTACAATGAGCAGTTCTTC. The chain recombines TRBV4-2 with TRBJ2-1; the match to TRBD1 covers 9 bases. J was trimmed by 4 bases and V by 3 bases; bases with no gene match: 4. Germline CDR1 LGHNA, CDR2 YNFKEQ. The length of the CDR3 is 15 residues.

The CDR3 here is CASSRGRTPSTDTQYF. CDR3 DNA sequence: TGTGCCAGCAGCCGCGGGAGGACTCCTAGCACAGATACGCAGTATTTT. This chain joins TRBV12-3 or TRBV12-4 and TRBJ2-3; the match to TRBD2 covers 8 bases. This CDR3 spans 16 amino acids. V was clipped by 6 bases and J by 0 bases; unmatched bases: 8.

This clonotype was counted only a few times. CDR3 DNA: TGTGCCAGCAGACAGACCTCGAACACTGAAGCTTTCTTT. This sequence encodes CASRQTSNTEAFF. The V call is TRBV7-9, the J call TRBJ1-1; D is undetermined. The CDR3 is 13 residues long. In germline, CDR1 is SEHNR, CDR2 FQNEAQ (reference sequence). Between the trimmed V and J ends, which lost 6 bases and 1 base, there was a span of 9 bases.

V is TRBV19 and J is TRBJ1-6, with TRBD1 as a possible D gene (5 bases). CDR1 LNHDA and CDR2 SQIVND come from the germline V gene (reference sequence). The V gene lost 3 bases and the J gene lost 9 bases, with 6 bases spanning the gap. This CDR3 spans 12 amino acids. CDR3: CASSIQGSPLHF. The CDR3 nucleotides read TGTGCCAGTAGTATCCAGGGTTCACCCCTCCACTTT.

The rearrangement joins TRBV7-2 to TRBJ2-2; D might be TRBD1 (6 bases). The CDR3 consists of 14 residues. Trimming removed 2 bases at V and 4 bases at J, with 8 bases between. In germline, CDR1 is SGHTA, CDR2 FQGNSA. This CDR3 is CASSLQGPTGELFF. CDR3 DNA sequence: TGTGCCAGCAGCTTACAGGGGCCCACCGGGGAGCTGTTTTTT. The entire variable domain, with the rest obtained from reference TRBV7-2 and TRBJ2-2, is as follows: GAGVSQSPSNKVTEKGKDVELRCDPISGHTALYWYRQSLGQGLEFLIYFQGNSAPDKSGLPSDRFSAERTGGSVSTLTIQRTQQEDSAVYLCASSLQGPTGELFFGEGSRLTVL.

This clonotype was recorded at least ten times. The V call is TRBV12-3 or TRBV12-4, the J call TRBJ1-3; D gene ambiguous. Trimming took off 4 bases at V and 1 base at J, with 17 bases between the two ends. The CDR3 length is 17 residues. This CDR3 reads CASSSPEGKPSGNTIYF. CDR3 in DNA: TGTGCCAGCAGTTCCCCGGAAGGGAAGCCATCTGGAAACACCATATATTTT.

The chain couples TRBV10-3 to TRBJ2-1, with D possibly TRBD2 on 6 matching bases. This CDR3 has 14 amino acids. Per germline, CDR1 ENHRY and CDR2 SYGVKD. V lost 9 bases and J lost 8, with 20 bases in between. The CDR3 protein is CAIAHSGSKDEQFF. For the CDR3, the DNA is TGTGCCATAGCCCATAGCGGATCAAAGGATGAGCAGTTCTTC.

The chain recombines TRBV2 with TRBJ2-1; 12 bases fit TRBD2. This CDR3 has 17 amino acids. V lost 0 bases, J lost 6 bases, and 6 bases stayed unmatched. Germline lookup yields CDR1 SNHLY and CDR2 FYNNEI. CDR3: CASSEAPLAGGPNEQFF. The CDR3 bases are TGTGCCAGCAGTGAAGCACCACTAGCGGGAGGCCCCAATGAGCAGTTCTTC. Drawing the rest from reference TRBV2 and TRBJ2-1, the complete variable domain is EPEVTQTPSHQVTQMGQEVILRCVPISNHLYFYWYRQILGQKVEFLVSFYNNEISEKSEIFDDQFSVERPDGSNFTLKIRSTKLEDSAMYFCASSEAPLAGGPNEQFFGPGTRLTVL.

V and J are TRBV24-1 and TRBJ2-3; 8 nucleotides line up with TRBD1. The trim removed 9 bases at V and 3 bases at J, leaving 4 bases unmatched. The CDR3 spans 13 residues. Germline V CDR1 and CDR2: KGHDR, SFDVKD. CDR3 sequence: CATGGQGTDTQYF. The CDR3 DNA follows: TGTGCCACCGGTGGACAGGGAACAGATACGCAGTATTTT.

This chain uses TRBV7-6 with TRBJ1-2; 8 nucleotides agree with TRBD1. The junction had 11 bases not matched to a gene; V was cut back by 4 bases and J by 4 bases. Per the germline V gene, CDR1 is SGHVS and CDR2 is FNYEAQ. The CDR3 loop spans 16 amino acids. CDR3 sequence reads: CASSSEAGQGFYGYTF. The CDR3 DNA reads as TGTGCCAGCAGCTCAGAAGCCGGACAGGGCTTCTATGGCTACACCTTC.